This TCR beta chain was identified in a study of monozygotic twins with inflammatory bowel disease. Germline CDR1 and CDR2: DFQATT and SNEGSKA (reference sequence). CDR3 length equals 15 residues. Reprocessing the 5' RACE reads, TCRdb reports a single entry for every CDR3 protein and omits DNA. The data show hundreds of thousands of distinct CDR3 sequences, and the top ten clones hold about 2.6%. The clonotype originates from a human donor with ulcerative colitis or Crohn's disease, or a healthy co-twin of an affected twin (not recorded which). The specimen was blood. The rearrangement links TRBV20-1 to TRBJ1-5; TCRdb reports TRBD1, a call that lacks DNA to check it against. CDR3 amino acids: CSAREGGQGNQPQHF.